The source of this T cell receptor beta chain is a study of cytomegalovirus exposure and HLA in healthy donors. The study's findings and limits: An analysis was carried out at a later point. It showed that HLA-associated TCR beta chains were more clonally expanded than equally common non-associated chains. In a later analysis, most CMV-associated TCR beta chains appeared HLA-restricted.

About this clone itself: The antigen is undetermined.

Use of 60 Vbeta and 13 Jbeta primers characterized the PCR. The data were produced by immunoSEQ multiplex PCR, yet TCRdb's version contains in-frame clones alone and is incomplete. This sample yields approximately 190,000 clones, of which approximately 80% are seen a single time; 2% to 3% belongs to the top ten. The CDR3 contains 15 residues. V lost 6 bases, J lost 4 bases, and 8 bases stayed unmatched. Germline lookup yields CDR1 WSHSY and CDR2 SAAADI. This receptor was obtained from a woman aged 50 to 60 in good health and CMV-seropositive. The chain joins TRBV10-2 to TRBJ2-2; 7 nucleotides line up with TRBD1. The material sequenced was PBMCs. DNA of the CDR3: TGCGCCAGCAGCCACCGACAGGGCCCCACCGGGGAGCTGTTTTTT. It codes for CASSHRQGPTGELFF.